The 4 T cell receptor beta chains below all came from one sample that was sequenced in a study of technical replicates of blood from a handful of donors. Produced via immunoSEQ multiplex PCR; TCRdb's table is partial and in-frame only. This sample carries about 61,000 clones, roughly 97% of them seen once, and the ten largest clones take around 0.19%. The sample taken for sequencing was T cells isolated from PBMCs. These receptors all stem from a human donor in good health.

This clone has only one observation. The chain is built from TRBV19 and TRBJ2-2; unclear D gene. This CDR3 has 16 amino acids. Between the trimmed V and J ends, which lost 5 bases and 4 bases, there was a span of 17 bases. Germline CDR1 and CDR2: LNHDA and SQIVND (reference sequence). CDR3 bases: TGTGCCAGTAGTGTCGCCTTCCGGGTCGGCACCGGGGAGCTGTTTTTT. Its protein is CASSVAFRVGTGELFF.

The chain joins TRBV5-8 to TRBJ1-2, with 8 bases aligning to TRBD1. J lost 5 bases, V lost 2 bases, and 5 bases had no gene match. There are 14 residues in the CDR3. CDR1 and CDR2 (germline): SGHTS, YDEGEE. The CDR3 region has the DNA TGTGCCAGCAGCTTTGTTTGGACAGGGTATGGCTACACCTTC. Amino acid sequence: CASSFVWTGYGYTF.

Concerning this clone itself: An end of the junction does not agree with germline; a read error may underlie this. The chain joins TRBV2 to TRBJ2-3; 7 bases map to TRBD1. The germline gives CDR1 SNHLY, CDR2 FYNNEI. There are 13 residues in the CDR3. CDR3 in amino acids: CASGDTGDDTQYF. Written as DNA, the CDR3 is TGTGCCAGCGGTGATACAGGGGATGATACGCAGTATTTT.

The chain is built from TRBV5-6 and TRBJ2-2, with 7 bases identical to TRBD1. CDR3 length: 16 residues. Trimming at V came to 4 bases and at J to 5 bases, leaving 11 bases not matched to a gene. CDR1 SGHDT and CDR2 YYEEEE come from the germline V gene. CDR3 nucleotide sequence: TGTGCCAGCAGCCCGACCTTAAGGGGGCGAACCGGGGAGCTGTTTTTT. This gives the protein CASSPTLRGRTGELFF.